This T cell receptor beta chain was sequenced during a study of OX40 agonist ivuxolimab in advanced cancers. Across the whole study: Three patients had partial responses: one hepatocellular carcinoma, two cutaneous melanoma. Study-level results: Some patients without response likewise showed low normalized clonal expansion. The authors did not determine the antigen specificity of the expanded peripheral T cells. In the 0.1 to 3.0 mg/kg range, CD4+ and CD8+ blood T cells had expanded clonally by week 6.

Method: immunoSEQ multiplex PCR; TCRdb's copy keeps in-frame clones and lacks some. The table lists fewer than 85,000 clones, approximately 89% of them singletons. Germline V gene data show CDR1 as SGHRS and CDR2 as YFSETQ. The CDR3 totals 14 residues. Trimming stripped 7 bases from V and 1 base from J, with 15 bases between. On this clone: Its specificity is unknown.

This sample comprised CD4+ or CD8+ T cells sorted from blood, obtained in a trial of the OX40 agonist ivuxolimab. This clonotype was obtained from an adult with an advanced solid tumor such as melanoma, head and neck, liver or kidney cancer. The chain recombines TRBV5-1 with TRBJ2-7; D is undetermined. DNA for the CDR3: TGCGCCAGCTCCGGGCAAAGCAGGTCCTACGAGCAGTACTTC. Translated, it gives CASSGQSRSYEQYF. Full variable domain (missing parts from reference TRBV5-1 and TRBJ2-7): KAGVTQTPRYLIKTRGQQVTLSCSPISGHRSVSWYQQTPGQGLQFLFEYFSETQRNKGNFPGRFSGRQFSNSRSEMNVSTLELGDSALYLCASSGQSRSYEQYFGPGTRLTVT.